Below, 23 T cell receptor beta chains from the same sample are listed, as sequenced in a study of T-cell memory formation after mild COVID-19. One entry per CDR3 protein, called by TCRdb with MiXCR from the 5' RACE reads. The sample consists of hundreds of thousands of distinct CDR3 sequences, around 14% of them appearing once. Sequenced sample: PBMCs or a T cell subset sorted from them (not recorded which). These receptors all stem from a young man who had mild COVID-19 (a few samples of this study predate the infection). Cell type and time point are not known.

This sequence joins TRBV7-9 and TRBJ2-3, with a possible D match to TRBD1 (6 bases). Germline CDR1 reads SEHNR; CDR2 reads FQNEAQ (reference sequence). CDR3 length: 16 residues. V lost 5 bases, J lost 2 bases, and 17 bases lay in between. The CDR3 sequence is CASSLLRDTPTDTQYF. The CDR3 DNA reads TGTGCCAGCAGCCTCCTCCGGGACACTCCCACAGATACGCAGTATTTT.

This clonotype has just a few counts. The genes are TRBV7-9 and TRBJ2-5; perhaps TRBD2 as D (5 bases). V lost 4 bases and J lost 6, with 21 bases in between. The CDR3 has 16 amino acids. CDR1 SEHNR and CDR2 FQNEAQ come from the germline V gene (reference sequence). The CDR3 loop is CASSSSWEWAGKTQYF. The CDR3 coding sequence is TGTGCCAGCAGCTCCTCGTGGGAGTGGGCCGGGAAGACCCAGTACTTC. Full variable domain (missing parts from reference TRBV7-9 and TRBJ2-5): DTGVSQNPRHKITKRGQNVTFRCDPISEHNRLYWYRQTLGQGPEFLTYFQNEAQLEKSRLLSDRFSAERPKGSFSTLEIQRTEQGDSAMYLCASSSSWEWAGKTQYFGPGTRLLVL.

CDR3 bases: TGCGCCAGCAGCCCCGGCCCCGTGGTTAGCTCCTACAATGAGCAGTTCTTC. It translates to CASSPGPVVSSYNEQFF. The chain joins TRBV4-3 to TRBJ2-1, with D uncertain. The germline gives CDR1 LGHNA, CDR2 YSLEER. CDR3 length: 17 residues. With 4 bases removed from V and 0 bases from J, the gap between germline ends came to 16 bases.

A few counts support this clonotype. This chain joins TRBV20-1 and TRBJ2-5; D possibly corresponds to TRBD1 (6 bases). The CDR3 sequence is 15 residues long. Germline values: CDR1 DFQATT, CDR2 SNEGSKA (reference sequence). V lost 5 bases and J lost 1, with 17 bases in between. CDR3 sequence (DNA): TGCAGTGCTGGGAACAGGGTAGAATTCCAAGAGACCCAGTACTTC. Translation gives CSAGNRVEFQETQYF.

At least ten counts were recorded for this clonotype. The chain is built from TRBV6-5 and TRBJ2-7; 7 bases line up with TRBD1. The CDR3 is 17 amino acids. The J segment lost 5 bases and the V segment lost 3 bases, leaving 16 bases of the junction unmatched. The V gene's germline CDR1 is MNHEY and CDR2 SVGAGI. The CDR3 sequence: CASSYLPGQALRDEQYF. CDR3 sequence (DNA): TGTGCCAGCAGTTATCTACCCGGACAGGCCCTACGGGACGAGCAGTACTTC.

This clonotype was seen many times. The gene calls are TRBV11-2 and TRBJ1-5; no reliable D call. CDR3 size: 17 residues. The germline CDR1 and CDR2 sequences are SGHAT and FQNNGV. The V gene lost 1 base and the J gene lost 0 bases, with 13 bases spanning the gap. The CDR3 region is CASSLGGVLDSNQPQHF. In DNA, the CDR3 is TGTGCCAGCAGCTTAGGCGGGGTCTTGGATAGCAATCAGCCCCAGCATTTT.

This chain connects TRBV20-1 to TRBJ2-7; D possibly corresponds to TRBD1 (6 bases). Germline V CDR1 and CDR2: DFQATT, SNEGSKA (reference sequence). Trimming removed 5 bases at V and 5 bases at J, with 10 bases between. The CDR3 length is 11 residues. The CDR3 protein is CSAGPGDEQYF. In nucleotides, the CDR3 is TGCAGTGCTGGACCAGGGGACGAGCAGTACTTC.

This clonotype was detected only a few times. The gene calls are TRBV6-2 or TRBV6-3 and TRBJ2-7; D unresolved. The CDR3 contains 11 residues. Between the trimmed V and J ends, which lost 7 bases and 3 bases, there was a span of 7 bases. Germline loops: CDR1 MNHEY, CDR2 SVGEGT. The CDR3 region has the DNA TGTGCCAGCACGAACGGCTACGAGCAGTACTTC. This encodes CASTNGYEQYF.

This clonotype turned up a few times. CDR3 sequence: CASMSLEGGTGELFF. CDR3 sequence (DNA): TGTGCCAGCATGAGTCTAGAAGGGGGCACCGGGGAGCTGTTTTTT. V usage is TRBV28 and J usage is TRBJ2-2, with TRBD1 as a possible D gene (6 bases). V was pared by 7 bases and J by 4 bases, with 16 bases between. Germline V gene data show CDR1 as MDHEN and CDR2 as SYDVKM. The length of the CDR3 is 15 residues.

This clonotype has just a few counts. This chain connects TRBV5-6 to TRBJ2-1, with D unclear. Germline CDR1 reads SGHDT; CDR2 reads YYEEEE. V shed 0 bases and J shed 12 bases, with 7 bases lying between them. This CDR3 spans 11 amino acids. The CDR3 reads CASSLGAWQFF. In nucleotides, the CDR3 is TGTGCCAGCAGCTTGGGGGCCTGGCAGTTCTTC.

This clonotype was observed a handful of times. The rearrangement joins TRBV20-1 to TRBJ1-6, with no clear D. This CDR3 region has 15 residues. The germline V gene has CDR1 DFQATT and CDR2 SNEGSKA (reference sequence). Deletions cut 3 bases from V and 0 bases from J, with 9 bases between. The chain's CDR3 is CSARAIPSYNSPLHF. The CDR3 bases are TGCAGTGCTAGGGCCATACCCTCCTATAATTCACCCCTCCACTTT.

This clonotype was seen a few times. The rearrangement joins TRBV5-1 to TRBJ2-1, with D unclear. Trimming took 1 base from V and 0 from J, leaving 8 bases between them. This CDR3 comprises 15 residues. Germline V CDR1 and CDR2: SGHRS, YFSETQ. The DNA of the CDR3 is TGCGCCAGCAGCTTGTTACAGCTCTCCTACAATGAGCAGTTCTTC. As protein: CASSLLQLSYNEQFF.

Ten or more counts support this clonotype. The chain uses TRBV5-1 and TRBJ1-2; TRBD1 aligns across 7 bases. The CDR3 has 15 amino acids. Germline V gene lookup returns CDR1 SGHRS and CDR2 YFSETQ. The trim removed 4 bases at V and 5 bases at J, leaving 11 bases unmatched. The DNA of the CDR3 is TGCGCCAGCAGCCCGGACGGGACAGAGTCGTATGGCTACACCTTC. Its protein is CASSPDGTESYGYTF.

The chain uses TRBV7-9 and TRBJ2-3; TRBD2 matches at 8 bases. The CDR3 contains 15 residues. Germline CDR1 SEHNR, CDR2 FQNEAQ (reference sequence). Trimming took 2 bases from V and 4 from J; bases not matched to a gene: 5. Here the CDR3 DNA reads TGTGCCAGCAGCTTATACGGGGGGGCCGCAGATACGCAGTATTTT. Translating it yields CASSLYGGAADTQYF.

The V call is TRBV20-1, the J call TRBJ1-2; D not resolved. The V end lost 0 bases, the J end lost 0 bases, and 11 bases lay between the germline ends. CDR3 length: 15 residues. Per germline, CDR1 DFQATT and CDR2 SNEGSKA (reference sequence). DNA for the CDR3: TGCAGTGCTAGAGATTTAACAGCGACTAACTATGGCTACACCTTC. Translation: CSARDLTATNYGYTF.

The chain combines TRBV4-1 with TRBJ1-5; a possible D gene is TRBD1 (5 bases). CDR1 and CDR2 from the germline V gene are MGHRA and YSYEKL. CDR3 length: 16 residues. V was cut by 1 base and J by 4 bases, with 14 bases left in between. The CDR3 DNA follows: TGCGCCAGCAGCCAAGGGCAGGGCCCAAAGAATCAGCCCCAGCATTTT. Translating it yields CASSQGQGPKNQPQHF.

The genes are TRBV28 and TRBJ1-1; D uncertain. Germline-derived CDR1 and CDR2 are MDHEN and SYDVKM. Trimming took 5 bases from V and 1 from J, leaving 8 bases between them. The CDR3 totals 13 residues. The CDR3 reads CASSPPGNTEAFF. The CDR3 nucleotides are TGTGCCAGCAGTCCCCCAGGGAACACTGAAGCTTTCTTT.

This chain connects TRBV6-5 to TRBJ2-3, with D possibly being TRBD2 (6 bases). V gave up 6 bases and J gave up 4 bases, with 20 bases separating them. From germline, CDR1 is MNHEY and CDR2 SVGAGI. This CDR3 has 16 amino acids. CDR3 nucleotides: TGTGCCAGCAGCCCCTCGGGGCGGGGTCTCGCAGATACGCAGTATTTT. This encodes CASSPSGRGLADTQYF.

V gene TRBV2 combines with J gene TRBJ2-7; D is unresolved. This CDR3 spans 14 amino acids. The germline V and J ends were trimmed by 1 base and 2 bases, with 9 bases remaining between them. Germline V gives CDR1 SNHLY, CDR2 FYNNEI. The CDR3 DNA reads TGTGCCAGCAGTGAAGGGGCCGCAGCCTACGAGCAGTACGTC. The encoded protein is CASSEGAAAYEQYV.

The V call is TRBV29-1, the J call TRBJ2-1; D gene uncertain. CDR3 length equals 12 residues. The ends were cut back, 5 bases at V and 2 bases at J, with 7 bases in the middle. The germline V gene has CDR1 SQVTM and CDR2 ANQGSEA. The DNA for the CDR3 is TGCAGCGTTATCGCCCCCTACAATGAGCAGTTCTTC. It is translated as CSVIAPYNEQFF.

This chain joins TRBV18 and TRBJ2-7; weak D call: TRBD2 (5 bases). V lost 3 bases, J lost 2 bases, and 14 bases lay in between. Germline CDR1 KGHSH, CDR2 LQKENI. The CDR3 spans 15 residues. The CDR3 is CASSPSAGLAYEQYF. The DNA for the CDR3 is TGTGCCAGCTCACCGAGCGCGGGCTTAGCCTACGAGCAGTACTTC. Together with reference TRBV18 and TRBJ2-7, the CDR3 gives the full variable domain: NAGVMQNPRHLVRRRGQEARLRCSPMKGHSHVYWYRQLPEEGLKFMVYLQKENIIDESGMPKERFSAEFPKEGPSILRIQQVVRGDSAAYFCASSPSAGLAYEQYFGPGTRLTVT.

This clonotype has only a few counts. This chain joins TRBV15 and TRBJ2-7, with 8 bases fitting TRBD1. With 0 bases clipped from V and 5 bases from J, the junction kept 6 bases outside the gene matches. This CDR3 has 15 residues. From germline, CDR1 is LNHNV and CDR2 YYDKDF (reference sequence). CDR3 in DNA: TGTGCCACCAGCAGAGATATACAGGGGGGCCACGAGCAGTACTTC. It translates to CATSRDIQGGHEQYF.

This clonotype occurred a few times. The V gene is TRBV6-5, the J gene TRBJ1-6, with D perhaps TRBD1 (6 bases). Germline V lookup: CDR1 MNHEY, CDR2 SVGAGI. V lost 6 bases, J lost 8 bases, and 14 bases lay in between. The CDR3 has 14 residues. CDR3 nucleotides: TGTGCCAGCAGCCACGGGCAGGGGCATTCACCCCTCCACTTT. It specifies CASSHGQGHSPLHF.